A selection of T cell receptor beta chains follows, all from one sample in a study of early T cells in non-severe SARS-CoV-2 infection. One entry per CDR3 protein, called by TCRdb with MiXCR from the 5' RACE reads. The sample has around 77,000 distinct CDR3 sequences, around 13% seen once. This sample comprised whole blood, obtained at baseline. Receptor source: an adult who was a healthcare worker with PCR-confirmed SARS-CoV-2 infection or an uninfected control (not recorded which). Both conserved end residues are part of each CDR3. The D gene is left open where the match is weak. Size is stated for part of the rows, as once, few or many counts, or as a class when the clone is expanded.

v_call	cdr3_length	clone_size	j_call	d_call	cdr3_nt	cdr3_aa
TRBV5-4	15	few	TRBJ2-7	TRBD2	TGTGCCAGCAGCTCCGGACTAGCGGGAGGCTACGAGCAGTACTTC	CASSSGLAGGYEQYF
TRBV7-9	15	many	TRBJ2-1	-	TGTGCCCTCCCCGGCTTCGGGTTGACCTACAATGAGCAGTTCTTC	CALPGFGLTYNEQFF
TRBV30	16	-	TRBJ2-3	-	TGTGCCTGGAGTCCTAAAGAGCGGGCTAGCACAGATACGCAGTATTTT	CAWSPKERASTDTQYF
TRBV29-1	15	many	TRBJ2-3	-	TGCAGCACCTCGGCTTCGGGAAAGGGCACAGATACGCAGTATTTT	CSTSASGKGTDTQYF
TRBV10-1	15	-	TRBJ2-3	-	TGCGCCAGCAGTGAGAGCGGGCTGAGCACAGATACGCAGTATTTT	CASSESGLSTDTQYF
TRBV2	14	few	TRBJ2-7	-	TGTGCCAGCGTTCCTTGGGGCACCTCCTACGAGCAGTACTTC	CASVPWGTSYEQYF
TRBV7-9	13	few	TRBJ2-7	-	TGTGCCAGCAGCTGGGGACCCGACACCGAGCAGTACTTC	CASSWGPDTEQYF
TRBV11-1	13	-	TRBJ2-2	TRBD2	TGTGCCACCCGAAGCGGGACTGACGGGGAGCTGTTTTTT	CATRSGTDGELFF
TRBV19	16	few	TRBJ2-1	TRBD2	TGTGCCAGTAACCGGGTAGGACTAGCGGCCTACAATGAGCAGTTCTTC	CASNRVGLAAYNEQFF
TRBV12-3/TRBV12-4	14	few	TRBJ1-6	TRBD1	TGTGCCAGCACCATACAGGGGGCGTTTTCACCCCTCCACTTT	CASTIQGAFSPLHF
TRBV12-3/TRBV12-4	16	-	TRBJ2-3	TRBD2	TGTGCCAGCAGCCTGCCGGGACTAGCGGGCACAGATACGCAGTATTTT	CASSLPGLAGTDTQYF
TRBV7-8	18	many	TRBJ2-2	TRBD2	TGTGCCAGCAGCCGCCCCCCCCCTAGCGGGATTACTACCGGGGAGCTGTTTTTT	CASSRPPPSGITTGELFF
TRBV7-3	16	few	TRBJ2-3	-	TGTGCCAGCAGCTCCCCAGGGGCGACAAGCACAGATACGCAGTATTTT	CASSSPGATSTDTQYF
TRBV5-1	15	many	TRBJ2-7	TRBD1	TGCGCCAGCAGCTTGGAGGGACAGGGGGCGCGGGAGCAGTACTTC	CASSLEGQGAREQYF
TRBV24-1	19	-	TRBJ2-1	TRBD2	TGTGCCACCAGTGATAGGACTAGCGGGAGGCCGAGCTCCTACAATGAGCAGTTCTTC	CATSDRTSGRPSSYNEQFF
TRBV9	11	-	TRBJ2-7	-	TGTGCCTCTGGCGGCGACGGGGAGCAGTACTTC	CASGGDGEQYF
TRBV28	12	few	TRBJ2-2	-	TGTGCCAGCAGTTTTCCCGGGGATAGGCTGTTTTTT	CASSFPGDRLFF
TRBV11-2	13	few	TRBJ2-2	TRBD2	TGTGCCAGCACCGGTAGCGGGACCGGGGAGCTGTTTTTT	CASTGSGTGELFF
TRBV29-1	11	many	TRBJ2-1	-	TGCAGCGTTTCGACTCTCAATGAGCAGTTCTTC	CSVSTLNEQFF
TRBV5-1	16	-	TRBJ2-3	TRBD2	TGCGCCAGCAGCTTGGACGGGCGGGAGGCGACCGATACGCAGTATTTT	CASSLDGREATDTQYF
TRBV4-1	16	-	TRBJ2-1	TRBD1	TGCGCCAGCAGCCAAGATCAAGGACAGGGATTCTATGAGCAGTTCTTC	CASSQDQGQGFYEQFF
TRBV5-1	15	-	TRBJ2-7	TRBD1	TGCGCCAGCAGCCCTCAGGGGGCGGACGTAAACGAGCAGTACTTC	CASSPQGADVNEQYF
TRBV7-6	13	few	TRBJ2-3	-	TGTGCCAGCAGCACAGTGGGGGCGAGTACGCAGTATTTT	CASSTVGASTQYF
TRBV2	14	many	TRBJ2-1	-	TGTGCCAGCAGTGTGACGGGAGCTTACAATGAGCAGTTCTTC	CASSVTGAYNEQFF
TRBV2	15	many	TRBJ2-1	TRBD2	TGTGCCAGCCTCGCGGGAGCAGATCGGGGGAATGAGCAGTTCTTC	CASLAGADRGNEQFF
TRBV12-3/TRBV12-4	15	-	TRBJ1-6	-	TGTGCCAGCAAATCAGGGGAAATTGGTAATTCACCCCTCCACTTT	CASKSGEIGNSPLHF
TRBV29-1	15	-	TRBJ2-1	-	TGCAGCGCCATAGGGACTCCCGAACTCTACAATGAGCAGTTCTTC	CSAIGTPELYNEQFF
TRBV10-2	13	-	TRBJ1-4	-	TGCGCCAGCAAGAATGGGGGTGGGCAAAAACTGTTTTTT	CASKNGGGQKLFF
TRBV14	13	-	TRBJ1-1	-	TGTGCCAGCAGCCAAGGGAACTTGCGTAAAGCTTTCTTT	CASSQGNLRKAFF
TRBV7-3	13	-	TRBJ2-2	-	TGTGCCAGCAGCTTCTCCCCGACCGGGGAGCTGTTTTTT	CASSFSPTGELFF
TRBV20-1	13	few	TRBJ2-5	TRBD1	TGCAGTGCTATCGACAGGGGGCGAGAGACCCAGTACTTC	CSAIDRGRETQYF
TRBV19	13	-	TRBJ2-1	TRBD2	TGTGCCAGTACCAAAGGCGGGGGAAATGAGCAGTTCTTC	CASTKGGGNEQFF
TRBV14	15	once	TRBJ2-3	-	TGTGCCAGCAGCCTTTCGGTGCGGTCCGCAGATACGCAGTATTTT	CASSLSVRSADTQYF
TRBV28	13	few	TRBJ2-7	TRBD2	TGTGCCAGCAGTGCACTAGCGGGAGACGAGCAGTACTTC	CASSALAGDEQYF
TRBV30	15	few	TRBJ1-6	-	TGTGCCTGGAGTGACGACGGACGGCTCAATTCACCCCTCCACTTT	CAWSDDGRLNSPLHF
TRBV12-3/TRBV12-4	19	-	TRBJ2-7	TRBD2	TGTGCCAGCAGTTTCTCTCCCCCGGGAGTCGCGGGAGGACTCCACGAGCAGTACTTC	CASSFSPPGVAGGLHEQYF